The next 20 T cell receptor beta chains were all read from a single sample in a study of chemoradiotherapy in HPV16-positive cancers. Clones were sequenced by immunoSEQ multiplex PCR, and TCRdb holds only the in-frame ones, with some missing. The sample lists some 70,000 clones; almost 90% were seen once. Sequencing used blood, obtained from a patient who underwent chemoradiotherapy. All receptors derive from a human donor with HPV-associated anogenital cancer.

The chain joins TRBV10-3 to TRBJ2-7; 8 bases match TRBD1. The CDR3 is 15 amino acids. The V gene's germline CDR1 is ENHRY and CDR2 SYGVKD. With 6 bases clipped from V and 1 base from J, the junction kept 8 bases outside the gene matches. CDR3 loop: CAIRWGGQGSYEQYF. In DNA, the CDR3 is TGTGCCATCAGGTGGGGAGGACAGGGTTCCTACGAGCAGTACTTC.

The chain links TRBV11-2 to TRBJ1-1; D possibly corresponds to TRBD1 (6 bases). This CDR3 spans 15 amino acids. The germline V gene has CDR1 SGHAT and CDR2 FQNNGV. With 3 bases removed from V and 6 bases from J, the gap between germline ends came to 17 bases. This CDR3 is CASSLWSGEGAEAFF. The CDR3 coding sequence is TGTGCCAGCAGCTTGTGGTCAGGGGAGGGCGCTGAAGCTTTCTTT. The variable domain in full, with the rest retrieved from reference TRBV11-2 and TRBJ1-1, is EAGVAQSPRYKIIEKRQSVAFWCNPISGHATLYWYQQILGQGPKLLIQFQNNGVVDDSQLPKDRFSAERLKGVDSTLKIQPAKLEDSAVYLCASSLWSGEGAEAFFGQGTRLTVV.

The chain joins TRBV28 to TRBJ2-7, with 7 bases that match TRBD1. CDR3 size: 15 residues. Germline V gene sequence: CDR1 MDHEN, CDR2 SYDVKM. The junction had 9 bases not matched to a gene; V was cut back by 6 bases and J by 1 base. As DNA, the CDR3 is TGTGCCAGCAGCCCCCACGGGGACAGTTCCTACGAGCAGTACTTC. Residues: CASSPHGDSSYEQYF.

The chain uses TRBV5-1 and TRBJ1-6; D not resolved. The ends were cut back, 2 bases at V and 12 bases at J, with 9 bases in the middle. The CDR3 runs 12 residues. CDR1 SGHRS and CDR2 YFSETQ come from the germline V gene. In nucleotides, the CDR3 is TGCGCCAGCAGCTTAGGTTTTCTACCCCTCCACTTT. Its protein is CASSLGFLPLHF.

This clone was detected once. The chain has TRBV5-1 and TRBJ1-2; D is undetermined. V lost 4 bases, J lost 2 bases, and 12 bases lay in between. The CDR3 consists of 14 residues. Germline CDR1 reads SGHRS; CDR2 reads YFSETQ. The CDR3 DNA reads TGCGCCAGCAGCCCCCGGACGGGCAACTATGGCTACACCTTC. It yields the protein CASSPRTGNYGYTF.

This clone has only one observation. The chain has TRBV7-2 and TRBJ1-1, with a weak D call TRBD1 (5 bases). The V gene's germline CDR1 is SGHTA and CDR2 FQGNSA. The V and J ends lost 0 bases and 7 bases respectively, with 6 bases between them. This CDR3 has 12 amino acids. The CDR3 DNA reads as TGTGCCAGCAGCTTAGCCCAGGGTGAAGCTTTCTTT. Translating gives CASSLAQGEAFF.

The chain links TRBV7-2 to TRBJ1-5; a weak D match, TRBD1 (5 bases). The CDR3 is 15 residues long. V gave up 7 bases and J gave up 1 base, with 14 bases separating them. Germline V gene data show CDR1 as SGHTA and CDR2 as FQGNSA. The CDR3 DNA reads TGTGCCAGCATCAATACCGGGGGAAGCAATCAGCCCCAGCATTTT. It translates to CASINTGGSNQPQHF.

V usage is TRBV19 and J usage is TRBJ1-3; D gene uncertain. V was clipped by 3 bases and J by 0 bases, with 6 bases between them. Germline V lookup: CDR1 LNHDA, CDR2 SQIVND (reference sequence). The length of the CDR3 is 14 residues. The CDR3, as DNA: TGTGCCAGTAGTATGGTTTACTCTGGAAACACCATATATTTT. Amino acid sequence: CASSMVYSGNTIYF.

V usage is TRBV2 and J usage is TRBJ1-5; the D gene is possibly TRBD1 (5 bases). V lost 5 bases, J lost 8 bases, and 19 bases lay in between. The CDR3 consists of 15 residues. Germline V CDR1 and CDR2: SNHLY, FYNNEI. The CDR3 coding sequence is TGTGCCAGCAGTTTACAGACCCCAGCGGGGGAGCCCCAGCATTTT. Amino acids: CASSLQTPAGEPQHF.

This clone was detected a few times. The rearrangement uses TRBV7-9 and TRBJ1-1; the D is unclear. The CDR3 is 14 residues long. Germline CDR1 and CDR2: SEHNR and FQNEAQ (reference sequence). The V and J ends lost 11 bases and 0 bases respectively, with 16 bases between them. CDR3 DNA sequence: TGTGCCCCAAACCGGAACAGTTTGAACACTGAAGCTTTCTTT. Encoded protein: CAPNRNSLNTEAFF.

This chain uses TRBV5-6 with TRBJ2-7; no reliable D call. This CDR3 is 14 amino acids long. Deletions cut 6 bases from V and 3 bases from J, with 16 bases between. Germline CDR1 is SGHDT and CDR2 is YYEEEE. The DNA of the CDR3 is TGTGCCAGCAACCAGGCCAGTTCGGTCTACGAGCAGTACTTC. This sequence encodes CASNQASSVYEQYF.

As concerns this clone: The DNA is omitted, as the CDR3 cannot be located on it reliably, and the CDR3 follows TCRdb's listing. The J gene is TRBJ2-2, the V gene TRBV21-1; the table's D call, TRBD2, was not checked against the DNA. TRBV21-1 is annotated as a pseudogene. The CDR3 comprises 15 residues, both ends counted. The CDR3: CASRVGGGNTGELFF.

The rearrangement uses TRBV7-2 and TRBJ2-3, with TRBD2 matching 8 bases. The J segment lost 0 bases and the V segment lost 5 bases, leaving 7 bases of the junction unmatched. The CDR3 has 16 residues. Germline V CDR1 and CDR2: SGHTA, FQGNSA. The CDR3 coding sequence is TGTGCCAGCAGCAACCTAGCGGGCTTAAGCACAGATACGCAGTATTTT. This sequence encodes CASSNLAGLSTDTQYF.

The V and J genes are TRBV11-2 and TRBJ1-1; 7 nucleotides line up with TRBD1. Germline CDR1 SGHAT, CDR2 FQNNGV. J gave up 4 bases and V 5 bases, and 16 bases lay outside the gene matches. The CDR3 sequence is 17 residues long. The CDR3, as DNA: TGTGCCAGCAGCCGTTATACAGGGGAGGTATCGATCACTGAAGCTTTCTTT. Translating gives CASSRYTGEVSITEAFF.

The rearrangement links TRBV5-6 to TRBJ2-7; D not resolved. Trimming removed 3 bases at V and 6 bases at J, with 7 bases between. The CDR3 extends over 11 amino acids. Per the germline V gene, CDR1 is SGHDT and CDR2 is YYEEEE. CDR3 sequence: CASSSRREQYF. In nucleotides, the CDR3 is TGTGCCAGCAGCTCGCGGCGCGAGCAGTACTTC.

The chain has TRBV2 and TRBJ2-5, with TRBD2 as a possible D gene (6 bases). The CDR3 is 14 residues long. The V end was cut by 7 bases, the J end by 2 bases, with 14 bases between. Germline V lookup: CDR1 SNHLY, CDR2 FYNNEI. The CDR3 here is CASNDFGGQETQYF. The CDR3 nucleotides read TGTGCCAGCAACGACTTTGGGGGGCAAGAGACCCAGTACTTC.

The sample holds one count of this clone. The rearrangement uses TRBV11-2 and TRBJ1-6, with TRBD1 matching 7 bases. With V trimmed by 2 bases and J by 9 bases, 7 bases remained unmatched. Looked up from germline, CDR1 is SGHAT and CDR2 is FQNNGV. The CDR3 covers 15 residues. In DNA, the CDR3 is TGTGCCAGCAGCTTACGGACAGGATCAAGTTCACCCCTCCACTTT. It specifies CASSLRTGSSSPLHF. Looking up the rest from reference TRBV11-2 and TRBJ1-6 gives the full variable domain: EAGVAQSPRYKIIEKRQSVAFWCNPISGHATLYWYQQILGQGPKLLIQFQNNGVVDDSQLPKDRFSAERLKGVDSTLKIQPAKLEDSAVYLCASSLRTGSSSPLHFGNGTRLTVT.

The rearrangement joins TRBV6-4 to TRBJ2-1; 9 positions match TRBD2. The CDR3 extends over 15 amino acids. From germline, CDR1 is MRHNA and CDR2 SNTAGT. Trimming at V came to 6 bases and at J to 3 bases, leaving 6 bases not matched to a gene. CDR3 sequence (DNA): TGTGCCAGCAGCCCTATAGCGGGAGACTACAATGAGCAGTTCTTC. Its protein is CASSPIAGDYNEQFF.

This clone was found once. The chain couples TRBV10-2 to TRBJ2-7; TRBD1 or TRBD2 may be the D gene (7 bases each). The CDR3 is 13 residues long. The V and J ends lost 6 bases and 6 bases respectively, with 15 bases between them. CDR1 WSHSY and CDR2 SAAADI come from the germline V gene. Here the CDR3 reads CASSDREGPEQYF. DNA of the CDR3: TGCGCCAGCAGCGACAGGGAGGGACCCGAGCAGTACTTC.

J is TRBJ2-2 and V is TRBV4-1; D unresolved. The V and J ends lost 3 bases and 6 bases respectively, with 14 bases between them. The CDR3 covers 15 residues. Germline CDR1 MGHRA, CDR2 YSYEKL. The CDR3: CASSQRITDPGELFF. Written as DNA, the CDR3 is TGCGCCAGCAGCCAGAGAATTACAGACCCCGGGGAGCTGTTTTTT.